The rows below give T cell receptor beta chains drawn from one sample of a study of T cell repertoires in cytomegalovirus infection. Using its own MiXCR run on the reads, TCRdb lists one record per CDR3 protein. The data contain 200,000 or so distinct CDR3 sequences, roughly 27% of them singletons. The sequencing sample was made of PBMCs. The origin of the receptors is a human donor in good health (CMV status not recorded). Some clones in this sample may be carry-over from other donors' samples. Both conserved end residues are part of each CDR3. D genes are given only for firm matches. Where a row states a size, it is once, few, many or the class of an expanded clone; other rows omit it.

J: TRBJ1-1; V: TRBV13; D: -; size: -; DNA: TGTGCCAGCAGATCCCGAGACGGGGACACTGAAGCTTTCTTT; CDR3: CASRSRDGDTEAFF
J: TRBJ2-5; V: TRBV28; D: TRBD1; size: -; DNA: TGTGCCAGCAGTCTGCCCTCGACAGGGGCCGAGACCCAGTACTTC; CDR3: CASSLPSTGAETQYF
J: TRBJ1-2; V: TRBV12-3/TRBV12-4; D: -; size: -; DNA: TGTGCCAGCAGCCCCAGGGCCATGGGATACTATGGCTACACCTTC; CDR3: CASSPRAMGYYGYTF
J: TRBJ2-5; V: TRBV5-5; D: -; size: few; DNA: TGTGCCAGCAGCTTGGTGGGGGTGGGTGGCCAAGAGACCCAGTACTTC; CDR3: CASSLVGVGGQETQYF
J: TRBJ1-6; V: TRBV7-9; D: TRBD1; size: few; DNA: TGTGCCAGCAGCTTAAGACAGGGAGATTCACCCCTCCACTTT; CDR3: CASSLRQGDSPLHF
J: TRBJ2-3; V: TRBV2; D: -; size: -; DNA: TGTGCCATCAGCATGACAGATACGCAGTATTTT; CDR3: CAISMTDTQYF
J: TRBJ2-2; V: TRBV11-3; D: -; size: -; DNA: TGTGCCAGCAGCTCCTCGGCAATTTTGGGGACCGGGGAGCTGTTTTTT; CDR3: CASSSSAILGTGELFF
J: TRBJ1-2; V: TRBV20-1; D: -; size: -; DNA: TGCAGTGCTAGAGATACAGGGACCTATGGCTACACCTTC; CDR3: CSARDTGTYGYTF
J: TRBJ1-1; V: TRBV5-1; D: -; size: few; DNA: TGCGCCAGCAGCTTGGCGGGGGAAGGGGCTTTCTTT; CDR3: CASSLAGEGAFF
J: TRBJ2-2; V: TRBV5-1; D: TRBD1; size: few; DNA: TGCGCCAGCAGCCCGTTTCCGAACAGGGGCTCGAACACCGGGGAGCTGTTTTTT; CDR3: CASSPFPNRGSNTGELFF
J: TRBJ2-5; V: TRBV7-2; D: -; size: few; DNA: TGTGCCAGCAGCCTCCCGACACGAGAGACCCAGTACTTC; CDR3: CASSLPTRETQYF
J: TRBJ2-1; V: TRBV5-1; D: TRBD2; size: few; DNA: TGCGCCAGCAGGTTTAGCGGGGGGTCCTACAATGAGCAGTTCTTC; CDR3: CASRFSGGSYNEQFF
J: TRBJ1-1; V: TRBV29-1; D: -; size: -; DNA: TGCAGCGTTGAACCCCCTAGGGTGAACACTGAAGCTTTCTTT; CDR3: CSVEPPRVNTEAFF
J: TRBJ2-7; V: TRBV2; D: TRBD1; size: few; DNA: TGTGCCAGCAGTGAGGACAGGGTCCTTAACGAGCAGTACTTC; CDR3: CASSEDRVLNEQYF
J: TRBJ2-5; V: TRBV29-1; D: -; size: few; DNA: TGCAGCGTTGGACAGACGCCCCGAGAGACCCAGTACTTC; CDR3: CSVGQTPRETQYF
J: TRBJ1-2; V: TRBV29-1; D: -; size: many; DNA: TGCAGCGGCCATCGCGACCCCGAGGACTATGGCTACACCTTC; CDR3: CSGHRDPEDYGYTF
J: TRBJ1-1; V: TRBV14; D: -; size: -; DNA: TGTGCCAGCAGCCAACTGGGGGAGAACACTGAAGCTTTCTTT; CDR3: CASSQLGENTEAFF
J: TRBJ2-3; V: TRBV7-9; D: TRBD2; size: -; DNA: TGTGCCAGCAGCTCCGCGGGACTAGCGGGGGGGCGCGATACGCAGTATTTT; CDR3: CASSSAGLAGGRDTQYF
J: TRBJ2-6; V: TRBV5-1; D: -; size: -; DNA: TGCGCCAGCAGCTACCACAGGGACTCTGGGGCCAACGTCCTGACTTTC; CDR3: CASSYHRDSGANVLTF
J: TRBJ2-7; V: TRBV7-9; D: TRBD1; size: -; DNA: TGTGCCAGCAGCGGGACAGGAACGATCGAGCAGTACTTC; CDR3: CASSGTGTIEQYF
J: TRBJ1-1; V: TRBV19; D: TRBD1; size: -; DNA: TGTGCCAGTAGTAAATCGGGACAGTCGAGCACTGAAGCTTTCTTT; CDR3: CASSKSGQSSTEAFF
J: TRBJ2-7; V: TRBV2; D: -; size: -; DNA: TGTGCCAGCAGTGTGTCGCCGGACAGCTCCTACGAGCAGTACTTC; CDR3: CASSVSPDSSYEQYF
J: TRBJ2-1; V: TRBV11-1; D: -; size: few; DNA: TGTGCCAGCAGCTCCAGGGTCGATGAGCAGTTCTTC; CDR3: CASSSRVDEQFF
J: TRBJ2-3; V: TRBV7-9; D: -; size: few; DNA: TGTGCCAGCAGCTTAAAGCGGAGCACAGATACGCAGTATTTT; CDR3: CASSLKRSTDTQYF
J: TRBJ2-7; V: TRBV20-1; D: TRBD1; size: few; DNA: TGCAGTGCTAGAGATGGGACAGGGTTTTACGAGCAGTACTTC; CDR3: CSARDGTGFYEQYF
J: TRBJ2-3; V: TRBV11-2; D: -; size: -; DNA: TGTGCCAGCAGCTTAGCGTCCACCGGGGGTACGCAGTATTTT; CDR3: CASSLASTGGTQYF
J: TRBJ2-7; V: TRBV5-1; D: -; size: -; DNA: TGCGCCAGCAGCTTGGTTGGGGGTTACGAGCAGTACTTC; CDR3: CASSLVGGYEQYF
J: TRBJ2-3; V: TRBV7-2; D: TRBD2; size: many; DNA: TGTGCCAGCAGCTTAATCGGGGTTCCCGGACTAGCGGGGGCACTTAAGACTAGCACAGATACGCAGTATTTT; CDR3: CASSLIGVPGLAGALKTSTDTQYF
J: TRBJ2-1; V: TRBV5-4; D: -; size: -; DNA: TGTGCCAGCAGCTTGAGGGGGGCCGTAGGGGTTGAGCAGTTCTTC; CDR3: CASSLRGAVGVEQFF
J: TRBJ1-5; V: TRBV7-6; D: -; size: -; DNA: TGTGCCAGCAGCGCTAATTCCGGGACACTTAGCAATCAGCCCCAGCATTTT; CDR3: CASSANSGTLSNQPQHF
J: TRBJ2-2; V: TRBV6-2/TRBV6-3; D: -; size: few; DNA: TGTGCCAGCCGTTCGGCAGGGGTCACCGGGGAGCTGTTTTTT; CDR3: CASRSAGVTGELFF
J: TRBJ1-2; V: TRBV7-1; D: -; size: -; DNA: TGTGCCAGCAGCCCCGACATTGGTGGCTACACCTTC; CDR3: CASSPDIGGYTF
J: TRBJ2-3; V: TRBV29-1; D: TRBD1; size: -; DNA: TGCAGCACGATAGGGCGGTCGAGGGGGCCCACAGATACGCAGTATTTT; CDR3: CSTIGRSRGPTDTQYF
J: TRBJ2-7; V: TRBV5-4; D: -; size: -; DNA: TGTGCCAGCAGCTTGGGGACACTAAGCTCCTACGAGCAGTACTTC; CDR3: CASSLGTLSSYEQYF
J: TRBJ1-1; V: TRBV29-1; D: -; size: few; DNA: TGCAGCGCCCCCCGAGGGGAGAATTATTACGGAACTGAAGCTTTCTTT; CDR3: CSAPRGENYYGTEAFF
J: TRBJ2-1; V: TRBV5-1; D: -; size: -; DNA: TGCGCCAGCAGCCCCCCGGACAGTTCTTACAATGAGCAGTTCTTC; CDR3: CASSPPDSSYNEQFF
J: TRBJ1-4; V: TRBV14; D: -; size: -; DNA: TGTGCCAGCAGCCAAGAGGTTTTTGTTCGGGTTAATGAAAAACTGTTTTTT; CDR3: CASSQEVFVRVNEKLFF
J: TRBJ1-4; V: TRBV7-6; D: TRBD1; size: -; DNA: TGTGCCAGCACAGAGACAGGGACGGATGAAAAACTGTTTTTT; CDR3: CASTETGTDEKLFF
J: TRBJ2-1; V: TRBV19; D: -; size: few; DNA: TGTGCCAGTAGTATAGGGACTCACTATTACAATGAGCAGTTCTTC; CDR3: CASSIGTHYYNEQFF
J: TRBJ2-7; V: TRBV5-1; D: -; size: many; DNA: TGCGCCAGCAGCTTGGGGGCACCCTACGAGCAGTACTTC; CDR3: CASSLGAPYEQYF
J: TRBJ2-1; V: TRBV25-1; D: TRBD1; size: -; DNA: TGTGCCAGCAGTGGGTATGACGGACAGGGGAGTGAGCAGTTCTTC; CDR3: CASSGYDGQGSEQFF